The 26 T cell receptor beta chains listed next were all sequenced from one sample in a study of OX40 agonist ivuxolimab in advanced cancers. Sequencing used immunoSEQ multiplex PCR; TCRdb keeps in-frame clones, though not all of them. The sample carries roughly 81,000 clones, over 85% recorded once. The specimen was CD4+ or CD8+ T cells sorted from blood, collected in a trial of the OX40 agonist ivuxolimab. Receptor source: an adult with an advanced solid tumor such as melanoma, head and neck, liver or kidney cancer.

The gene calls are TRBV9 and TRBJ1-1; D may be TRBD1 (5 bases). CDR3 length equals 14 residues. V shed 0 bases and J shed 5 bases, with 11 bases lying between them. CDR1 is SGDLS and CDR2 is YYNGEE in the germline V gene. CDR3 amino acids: CASSVGAGLTEAFF. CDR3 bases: TGTGCCAGCAGCGTAGGTGCAGGGCTTACTGAAGCTTTCTTT.

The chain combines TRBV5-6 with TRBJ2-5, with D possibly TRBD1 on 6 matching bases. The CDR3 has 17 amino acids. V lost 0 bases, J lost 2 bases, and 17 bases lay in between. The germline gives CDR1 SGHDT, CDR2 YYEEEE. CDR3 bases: TGTGCCAGCAGCTTGGTTGGGGCATTGAGGGGGCAAGAGACCCAGTACTTC. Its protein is CASSLVGALRGQETQYF.

CDR3 region: CASSLNRDWPSYEQYF. The DNA for the CDR3 is TGCGCCAGCAGCCTAAACCGGGACTGGCCATCCTACGAGCAGTACTTC. The chain combines TRBV4-1 with TRBJ2-7, with D possibly matching TRBD2 (6 bases). CDR1 MGHRA and CDR2 YSYEKL come from the germline V gene. The ends were cut back, 4 bases at V and 1 base at J, with 17 bases in the middle. This CDR3 region has 16 residues.

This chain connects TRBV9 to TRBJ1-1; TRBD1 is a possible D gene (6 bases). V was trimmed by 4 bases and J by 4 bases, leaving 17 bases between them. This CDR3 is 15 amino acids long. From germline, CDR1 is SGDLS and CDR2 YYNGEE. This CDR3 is CASSRSLGAGTEAFF. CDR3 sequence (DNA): TGTGCCAGCAGCCGTAGCCTGGGGGCGGGCACTGAAGCTTTCTTT. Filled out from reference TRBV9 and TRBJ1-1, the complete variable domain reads DSGVTQTPKHLITATGQRVTLRCSPRSGDLSVYWYQQSLDQGLQFLIQYYNGEERAKGNILERFSAQQFPDLHSELNLSSLELGDSALYFCASSRSLGAGTEAFFGQGTRLTVV.

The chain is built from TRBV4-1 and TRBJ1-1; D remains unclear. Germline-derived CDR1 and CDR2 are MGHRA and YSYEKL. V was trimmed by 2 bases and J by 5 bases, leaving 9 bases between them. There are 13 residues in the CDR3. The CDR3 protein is CASSQTTGTEAFF. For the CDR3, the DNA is TGCGCCAGCAGCCAAACGACCGGTACTGAAGCTTTCTTT.

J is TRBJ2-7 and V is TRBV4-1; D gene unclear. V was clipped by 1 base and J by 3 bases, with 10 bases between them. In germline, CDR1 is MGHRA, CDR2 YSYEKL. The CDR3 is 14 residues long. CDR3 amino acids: CASSQGLEFYEQYF. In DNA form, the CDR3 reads TGCGCCAGCAGCCAAGGGCTGGAGTTCTACGAGCAGTACTTC.

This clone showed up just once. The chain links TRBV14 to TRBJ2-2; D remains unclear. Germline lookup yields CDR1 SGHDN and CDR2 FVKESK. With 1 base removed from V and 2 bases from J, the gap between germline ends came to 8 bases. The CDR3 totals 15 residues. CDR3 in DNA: TGTGCCAGCAGCCAAGTTGACATAAACACCGGGGAGCTGTTTTTT. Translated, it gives CASSQVDINTGELFF.

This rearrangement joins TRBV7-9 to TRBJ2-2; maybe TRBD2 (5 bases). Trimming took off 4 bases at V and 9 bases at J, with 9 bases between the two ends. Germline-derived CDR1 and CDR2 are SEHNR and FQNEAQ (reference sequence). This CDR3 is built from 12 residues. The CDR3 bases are TGTGCCAGCAGCTCGGGGAATTGGGAGCTGTTTTTT. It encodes CASSSGNWELFF.

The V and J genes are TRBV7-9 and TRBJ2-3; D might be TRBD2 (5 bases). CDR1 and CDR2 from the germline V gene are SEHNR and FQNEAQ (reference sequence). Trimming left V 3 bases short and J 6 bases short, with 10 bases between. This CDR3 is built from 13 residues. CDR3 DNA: TGTGCCAGCAGCTTGGCGGACTCGGATACGCAGTATTTT. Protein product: CASSLADSDTQYF.

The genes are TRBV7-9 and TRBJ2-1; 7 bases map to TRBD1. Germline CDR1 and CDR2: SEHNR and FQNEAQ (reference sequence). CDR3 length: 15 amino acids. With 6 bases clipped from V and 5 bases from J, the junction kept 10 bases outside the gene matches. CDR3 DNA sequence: TGTGCCAGCAGATTTAGACAGGGCACGAACAATGAGCAGTTCTTC. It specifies CASRFRQGTNNEQFF.

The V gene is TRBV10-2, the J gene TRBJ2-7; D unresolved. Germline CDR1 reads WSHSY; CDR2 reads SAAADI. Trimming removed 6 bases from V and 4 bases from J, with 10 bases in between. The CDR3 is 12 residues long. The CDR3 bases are TGCGCCAGCAGGGTAGGGATGTACGAGCAGTACTTC. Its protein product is CASRVGMYEQYF.

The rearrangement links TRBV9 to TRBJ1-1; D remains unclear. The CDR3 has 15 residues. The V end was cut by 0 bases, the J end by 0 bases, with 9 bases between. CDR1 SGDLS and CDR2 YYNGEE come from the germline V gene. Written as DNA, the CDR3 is TGTGCCAGCAGCGTAGTCGTTTCAGTGAACACTGAAGCTTTCTTT. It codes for CASSVVVSVNTEAFF. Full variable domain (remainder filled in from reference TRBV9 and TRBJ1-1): DSGVTQTPKHLITATGQRVTLRCSPRSGDLSVYWYQQSLDQGLQFLIQYYNGEERAKGNILERFSAQQFPDLHSELNLSSLELGDSALYFCASSVVVSVNTEAFFGQGTRLTVV.

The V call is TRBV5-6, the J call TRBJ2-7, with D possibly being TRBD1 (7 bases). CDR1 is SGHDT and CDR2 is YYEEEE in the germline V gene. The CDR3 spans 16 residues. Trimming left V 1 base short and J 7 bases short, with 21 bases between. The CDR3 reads CASSLYRGTLSGEQYF. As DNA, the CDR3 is TGTGCCAGCAGCTTGTACAGGGGAACCCTCAGCGGGGAGCAGTACTTC.

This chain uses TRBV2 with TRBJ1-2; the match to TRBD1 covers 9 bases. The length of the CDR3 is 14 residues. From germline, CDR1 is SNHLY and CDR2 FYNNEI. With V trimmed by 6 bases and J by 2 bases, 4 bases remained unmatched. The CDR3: CASSRTGENYGYTF. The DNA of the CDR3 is TGTGCCAGCAGCCGGACAGGGGAAAACTATGGCTACACCTTC.

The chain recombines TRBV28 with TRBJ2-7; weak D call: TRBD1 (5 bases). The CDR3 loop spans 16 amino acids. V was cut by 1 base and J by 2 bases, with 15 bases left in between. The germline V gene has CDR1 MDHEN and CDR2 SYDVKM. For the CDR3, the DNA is TGTGCCAGCAGTTTATTACAGGACCTAGGGGCCTACGAGCAGTACTTC. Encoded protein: CASSLLQDLGAYEQYF. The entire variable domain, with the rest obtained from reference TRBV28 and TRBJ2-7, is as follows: DVKVTQSSRYLVKRTGEKVFLECVQDMDHENMFWYRQDPGLGLRLIYFSYDVKMKEKGDIPEGYSVSREKKERFSLILESASTNQTSMYLCASSLLQDLGAYEQYFGPGTRLTVT.

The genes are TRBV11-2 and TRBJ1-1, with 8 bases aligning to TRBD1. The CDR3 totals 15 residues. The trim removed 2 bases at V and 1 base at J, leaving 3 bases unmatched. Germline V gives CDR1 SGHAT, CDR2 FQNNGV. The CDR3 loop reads CASSLSGTGNTEAFF. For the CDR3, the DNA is TGTGCCAGCAGCTTATCCGGGACAGGGAACACTGAAGCTTTCTTT.

As DNA, the CDR3 is TGTGCCAGCAGCCTAGGGACTAGCGGACTGAGCACAGATACGCAGTATTTT. It encodes CASSLGTSGLSTDTQYF. The genes are TRBV9 and TRBJ2-3; 11 nucleotides line up with TRBD2. V lost 4 bases and J lost 0; bases outside the gene matches: 7. CDR3 length equals 17 residues. From germline, CDR1 is SGDLS and CDR2 YYNGEE. Combining the CDR3 with reference TRBV9 and TRBJ2-3 gives the whole variable domain DSGVTQTPKHLITATGQRVTLRCSPRSGDLSVYWYQQSLDQGLQFLIQYYNGEERAKGNILERFSAQQFPDLHSELNLSSLELGDSALYFCASSLGTSGLSTDTQYFGPGTRLTVL.

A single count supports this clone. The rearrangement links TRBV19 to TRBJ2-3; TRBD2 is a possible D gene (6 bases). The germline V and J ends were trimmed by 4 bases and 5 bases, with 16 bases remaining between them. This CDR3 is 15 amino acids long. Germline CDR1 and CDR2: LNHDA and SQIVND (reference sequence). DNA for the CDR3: TGTGCCAGTAGTAGATATCGTGGTAGCGGAGATACGCAGTATTTT. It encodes CASSRYRGSGDTQYF.

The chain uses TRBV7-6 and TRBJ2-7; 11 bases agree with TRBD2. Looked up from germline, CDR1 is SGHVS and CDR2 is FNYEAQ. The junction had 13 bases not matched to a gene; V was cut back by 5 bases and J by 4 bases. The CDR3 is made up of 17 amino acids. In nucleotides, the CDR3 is TGTGCCAGCAGCCCCGCCCCTAGCGGGAGGAACGGTTACGAGCAGTACTTC. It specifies CASSPAPSGRNGYEQYF.

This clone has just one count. The CDR3 DNA reads as TGTGCCAGTAGTCCCCCCGGGGGTCCCTCTGGAAACACCATATATTTT. This gives the protein CASSPPGGPSGNTIYF. This chain joins TRBV19 and TRBJ1-3; a possible D gene is TRBD1 (5 bases). CDR1 LNHDA and CDR2 SQIVND come from the germline V gene (reference sequence). With 5 bases removed from V and 0 bases from J, the gap between germline ends came to 14 bases. The CDR3 has 16 residues.

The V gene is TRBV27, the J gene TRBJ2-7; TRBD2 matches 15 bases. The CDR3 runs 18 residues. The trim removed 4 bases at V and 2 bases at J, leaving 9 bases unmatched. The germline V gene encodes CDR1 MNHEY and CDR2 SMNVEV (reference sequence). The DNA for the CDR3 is TGTGCCAGCAGTTCCGGACTAGCGGGAGGGCCCTCAACCTACGAGCAGTACTTC. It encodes CASSSGLAGGPSTYEQYF.

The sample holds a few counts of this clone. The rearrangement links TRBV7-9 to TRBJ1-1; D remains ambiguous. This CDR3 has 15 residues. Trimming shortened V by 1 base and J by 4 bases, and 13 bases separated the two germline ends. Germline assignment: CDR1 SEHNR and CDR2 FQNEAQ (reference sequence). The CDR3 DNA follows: TGTGCCAGCAGCTTAGTCGGGTCTGGAGGCACTGAAGCTTTCTTT. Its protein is CASSLVGSGGTEAFF.

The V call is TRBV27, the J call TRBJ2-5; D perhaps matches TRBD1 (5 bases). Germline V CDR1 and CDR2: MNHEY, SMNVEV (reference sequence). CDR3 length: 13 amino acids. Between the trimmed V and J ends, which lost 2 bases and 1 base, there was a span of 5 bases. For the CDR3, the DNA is TGTGCCAGCAGTTTAGGGGCCCAAGAGACCCAGTACTTC. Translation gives CASSLGAQETQYF.

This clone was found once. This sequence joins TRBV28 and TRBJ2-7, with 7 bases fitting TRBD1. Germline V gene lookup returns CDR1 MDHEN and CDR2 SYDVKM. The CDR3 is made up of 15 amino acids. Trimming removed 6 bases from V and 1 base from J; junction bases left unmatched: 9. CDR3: CASSSTGYLSYEQYF. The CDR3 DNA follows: TGTGCCAGCAGCTCGACAGGGTACCTTTCCTACGAGCAGTACTTC.

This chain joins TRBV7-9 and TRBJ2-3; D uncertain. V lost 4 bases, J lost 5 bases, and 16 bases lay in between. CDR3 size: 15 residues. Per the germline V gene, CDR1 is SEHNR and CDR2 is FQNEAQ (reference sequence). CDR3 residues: CASSWNSARQDTQYF. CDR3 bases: TGTGCCAGCAGCTGGAACAGTGCCCGCCAAGATACGCAGTATTTT.

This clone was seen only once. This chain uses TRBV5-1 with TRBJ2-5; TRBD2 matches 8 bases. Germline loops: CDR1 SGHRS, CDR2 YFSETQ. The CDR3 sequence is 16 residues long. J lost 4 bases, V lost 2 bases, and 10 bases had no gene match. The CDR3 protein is CASSLFAGGTAETQYF. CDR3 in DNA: TGCGCCAGCAGCTTATTCGCGGGGGGCACGGCAGAGACCCAGTACTTC. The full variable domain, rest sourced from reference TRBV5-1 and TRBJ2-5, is KAGVTQTPRYLIKTRGQQVTLSCSPISGHRSVSWYQQTPGQGLQFLFEYFSETQRNKGNFPGRFSGRQFSNSRSEMNVSTLELGDSALYLCASSLFAGGTAETQYFGPGTRLLVL.